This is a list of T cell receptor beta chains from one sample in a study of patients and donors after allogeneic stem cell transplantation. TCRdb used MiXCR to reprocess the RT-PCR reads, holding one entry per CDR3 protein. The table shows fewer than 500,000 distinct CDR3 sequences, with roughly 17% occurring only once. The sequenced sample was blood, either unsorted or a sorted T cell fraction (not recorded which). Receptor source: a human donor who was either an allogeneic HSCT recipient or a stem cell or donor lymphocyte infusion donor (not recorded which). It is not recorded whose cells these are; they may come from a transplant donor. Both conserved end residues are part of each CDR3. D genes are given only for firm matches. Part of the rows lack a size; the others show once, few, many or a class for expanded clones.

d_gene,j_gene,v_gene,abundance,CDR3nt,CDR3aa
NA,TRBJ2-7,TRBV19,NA,TGTGCCAGTAGTATAGTTCACGGAGAGCAGTACTTC,CASSIVHGEQYF
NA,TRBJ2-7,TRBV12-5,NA,TGTGCTAGTGCCGTCACAGGAAACTCCTACGAGCAGTACTTC,CASAVTGNSYEQYF
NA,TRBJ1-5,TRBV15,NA,TGTGCCACCAGCAGAGATCTGCATAAGGGTCAGCCCCAGCATTTT,CATSRDLHKGQPQHF
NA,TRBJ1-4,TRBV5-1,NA,TGCGCCAGCAGGCGGACGGATGTTGAAAAACTGTTTTTT,CASRRTDVEKLFF
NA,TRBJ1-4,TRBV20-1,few,TGCAGTGCTAGAGATTCCCCGGGTTTGACTAATGAAAAACTGTTTTTT,CSARDSPGLTNEKLFF
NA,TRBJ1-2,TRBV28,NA,TGTGCCAGCAGCACCGGGGGGGGGCCCGCCTATGGCTACACCTTC,CASSTGGGPAYGYTF
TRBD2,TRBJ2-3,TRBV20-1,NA,TGCAGTGTTCCCGGGACTAGATTTCTAGCGCAGTATTTT,CSVPGTRFLAQYF
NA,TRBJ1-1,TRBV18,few,TGTGCCAGCTCACCCCTGAAGACCGCGGGGGCTTTCTTT,CASSPLKTAGAFF
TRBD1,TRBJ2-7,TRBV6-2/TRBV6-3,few,TGTGCCAGCAGTAAGACAGGGAGAAGTTCATCCTACGAGCAGTACTTC,CASSKTGRSSSYEQYF
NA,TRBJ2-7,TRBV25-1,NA,TGTGCCAGCAGTGAATGGGACGGGCCGTCCTACGAGCAGTACTTC,CASSEWDGPSYEQYF
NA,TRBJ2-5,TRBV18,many,TGTGCCAGCTCACCGAGGCGGGGAGAGACCCAGTACTTC,CASSPRRGETQYF
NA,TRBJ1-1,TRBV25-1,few,TGTGCCAGCAGTGATCGGCAGCCGGACACTGAAGCTTTCTTT,CASSDRQPDTEAFF
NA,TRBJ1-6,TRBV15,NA,TGTGCCACCAGCAGAGATCGTCCAGGTCAGAGTTCACCCCTCCACTTT,CATSRDRPGQSSPLHF
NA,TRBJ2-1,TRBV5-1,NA,TGCGCCAGCAGCTTCCCGGGCCCAACGCATCATGAGCAGTTCTTC,CASSFPGPTHHEQFF
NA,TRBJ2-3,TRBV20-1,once,TGCAGTGCTAGAGGTCCTAAGGCAGATACGCAGTATTTT,CSARGPKADTQYF
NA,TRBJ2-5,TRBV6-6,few,TGTGCCAGCAGTTACCATGAGACCCAGTACTTC,CASSYHETQYF
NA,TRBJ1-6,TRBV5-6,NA,TGTGCCAGCAGCTTGGCCGGGATTCCCCTCCACTTT,CASSLAGIPLHF
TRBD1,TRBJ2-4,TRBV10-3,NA,TGTGCCATCAGTAACACAGGGGGCCTGGGCAAAAACATTCAGTACTTC,CAISNTGGLGKNIQYF
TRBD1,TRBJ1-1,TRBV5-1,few,TGCGCCAGCAGCTTTCGACAGGGGCCCCCGAACACTGAAGCTTTCTTT,CASSFRQGPPNTEAFF
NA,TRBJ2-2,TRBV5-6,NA,TGTGCCAGCAGCTTGGTTCATAGGAGCAACACCGGGGAGCTGTTTTTT,CASSLVHRSNTGELFF
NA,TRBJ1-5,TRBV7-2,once,TGTGCCAGCAGCCTTCAACCCTTGGTGCAGCTGAATCAGCCCCAGCATTTT,CASSLQPLVQLNQPQHF
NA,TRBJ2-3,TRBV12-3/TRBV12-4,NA,TGTGCCAGCAGCCCCCACGTGGTAGCTTCACATACGCAGTATTTT,CASSPHVVASHTQYF
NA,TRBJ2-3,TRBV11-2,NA,TGTGCCAGCAGATCGGTGGGGCGGACCCCCGCAGATACGCAGTATTTT,CASRSVGRTPADTQYF
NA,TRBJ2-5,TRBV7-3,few,TGTGCCAGCAGCTTAACGCATCAAGAGACCCAGTACTTC,CASSLTHQETQYF
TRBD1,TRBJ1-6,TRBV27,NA,TGTGCCAGCAGTCTGGCGGGACAGGGGTTTTCACCCCTCCACTTT,CASSLAGQGFSPLHF